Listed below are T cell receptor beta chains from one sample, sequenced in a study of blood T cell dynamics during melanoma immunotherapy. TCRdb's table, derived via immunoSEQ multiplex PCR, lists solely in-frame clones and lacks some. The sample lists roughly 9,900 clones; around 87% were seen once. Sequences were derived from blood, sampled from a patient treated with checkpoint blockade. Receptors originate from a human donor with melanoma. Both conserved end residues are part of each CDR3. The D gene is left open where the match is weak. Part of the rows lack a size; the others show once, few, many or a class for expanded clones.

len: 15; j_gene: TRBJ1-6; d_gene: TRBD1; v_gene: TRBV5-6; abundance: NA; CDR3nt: TGTGCCAGCAGTTCCCGACAGGGCAGCGGTTCACCCCTCCACTTT; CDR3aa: CASSSRQGSGSPLHF
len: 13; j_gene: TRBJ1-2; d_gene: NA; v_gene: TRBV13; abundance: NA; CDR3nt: TGTGCCAGCAGCTTAAACCAACGCCATGGCTACACCTTC; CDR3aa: CASSLNQRHGYTF
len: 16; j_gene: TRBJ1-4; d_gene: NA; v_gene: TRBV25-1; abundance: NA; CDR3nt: TGTGCCAGCAGTGAGGCCCAGGGGTTACGGTTTGAAAAACTGTTTTTT; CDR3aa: CASSEAQGLRFEKLFF
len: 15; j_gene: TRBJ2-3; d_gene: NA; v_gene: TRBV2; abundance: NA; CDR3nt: TGTGCCAGCAGTGAAAGGTCCACAGGGACAGATACGCAGTATTTT; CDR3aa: CASSERSTGTDTQYF
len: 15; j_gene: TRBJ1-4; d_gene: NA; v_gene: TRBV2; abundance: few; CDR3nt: TGTGCCAGCAGTTCCGGGGGGTTGACTAATGAAAAACTGTTTTTT; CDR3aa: CASSSGGLTNEKLFF
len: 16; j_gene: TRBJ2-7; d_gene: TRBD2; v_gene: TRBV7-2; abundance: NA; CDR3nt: TGTGCCAGCAGCTTAGAGCGGGGGGGCGGTTTTTCCGAGCAGTACTTC; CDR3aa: CASSLERGGGFSEQYF
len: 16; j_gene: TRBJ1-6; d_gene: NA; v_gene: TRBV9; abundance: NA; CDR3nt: TGTGCCAGCAGCCCAGACCCTCGACAGGATAATTCACCCCTCCACTTT; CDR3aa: CASSPDPRQDNSPLHF
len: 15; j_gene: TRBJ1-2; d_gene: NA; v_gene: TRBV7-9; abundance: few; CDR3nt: TGTGCCAGCAGCTTAGCGGTCGGGGGCGCGAGCGGCTACACCTTC; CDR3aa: CASSLAVGGASGYTF
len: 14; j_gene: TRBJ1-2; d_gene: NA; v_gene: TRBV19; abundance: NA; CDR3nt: TGTGCCAGTAGCTGGGGCAGCGTACGCTATGGCTACACCTTC; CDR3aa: CASSWGSVRYGYTF
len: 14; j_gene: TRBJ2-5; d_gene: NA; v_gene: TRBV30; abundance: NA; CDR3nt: TGTGCCTGGAGTGTAAGGCCTGAACAAGAGACCCAGTACTTC; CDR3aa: CAWSVRPEQETQYF
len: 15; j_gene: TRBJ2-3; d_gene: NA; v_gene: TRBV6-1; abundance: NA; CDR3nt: TGTGCCAGCACGGGCGGACTTTCTTTCACAGATACGCAGTATTTT; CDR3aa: CASTGGLSFTDTQYF
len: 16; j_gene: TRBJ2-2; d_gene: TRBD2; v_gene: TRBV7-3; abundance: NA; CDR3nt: TGTGCCAGCAGCTTAACAGGGACTAGCCTCGGCGGGGAGCTGTTTTTT; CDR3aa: CASSLTGTSLGGELFF
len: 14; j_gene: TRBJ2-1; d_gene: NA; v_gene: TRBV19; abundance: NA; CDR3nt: TGTGCCAGTAGTATGTCCCTTCTGGTCAATGAGCAGTTCTTC; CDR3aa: CASSMSLLVNEQFF
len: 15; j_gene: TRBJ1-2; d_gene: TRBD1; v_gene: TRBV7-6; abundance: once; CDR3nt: TGTGCCAGCAGCTTGGGGCCCGGGACAGGCGATGGCTACACCTTC; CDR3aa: CASSLGPGTGDGYTF
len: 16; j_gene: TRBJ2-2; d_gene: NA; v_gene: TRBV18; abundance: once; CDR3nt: TGTGCCAGCTCACGAGGTCCAGAAAAGAGTACCGGGGAGCTGTTTTTT; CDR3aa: CASSRGPEKSTGELFF
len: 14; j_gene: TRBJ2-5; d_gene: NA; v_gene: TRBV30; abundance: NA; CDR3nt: TGTGCCTGGAGTGGTCCGGGGATTCAAGAGACCCAGTACTTC; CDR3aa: CAWSGPGIQETQYF
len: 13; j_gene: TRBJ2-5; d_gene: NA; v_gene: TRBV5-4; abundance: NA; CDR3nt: TGTGCCAGCAGCCCCCGGGGCGGGACAGTGTTCTACTTC; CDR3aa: CASSPRGGTVFYF